The clone carrying this T cell receptor (beta chain) occurred a few times. These data originate in a study of blood T cell repertoires in COVID-19. Study at large: Sites across the United States, Italy and Spain contributed samples from acute and convalescent COVID-19. T cells, B-cell-depleted T cells, or PBMCs provided the cDNA or gDNA that served as material.

V was clipped by 7 bases and J by 5 bases; unmatched bases: 19. CDR1 and CDR2 (germline): LNHDA, SQIVND (reference sequence). The CDR3 is 17 residues long. Authors' analysis steps: From reference gene primer amplification, estimates of nucleated cell counts were derived. The method was immunoSEQ multiplex PCR; TCRdb's version includes in-frame clones alone and lacks a portion of them. The DNA was the basis for D and trimming; V, J and clone size are from that table. Of about 74,000 clones in the sample, 70% to 90% were seen once. The sequence was obtained from a man in his sixties or seventies with active or convalescent COVID-19. The chain employs TRBV19 and TRBJ1-2, with TRBD1 matching 7 bases. Sequencing was performed on peripheral blood. The DNA for the CDR3 is TGTGCCAGTACCCGGACAGGCTCCTCTACTAATTCGTATGGCTACACCTTC. Amino acids: CASTRTGSSTNSYGYTF.